Listed below are T cell receptor beta chains from one sample, sequenced in a study of blood T cell repertoires in COVID-19. Generated by immunoSEQ multiplex PCR, the TCRdb table keeps only in-frame clones and is missing some. The sample has hundreds of thousands of clones, 75% to 90% seen once; the top ten hold about an eighth. The specimen sequenced was peripheral blood. All receptors come from an older woman with acute or convalescent COVID-19. CDR3s include the opening cysteine and the closing phenylalanine or tryptophan. A D gene is named only where the DNA matches it firmly. Size is stated for part of the rows, as once, few or many counts, or as a class when the clone is expanded.

V gene: TRBV10-3
D gene: TRBD1
J gene: TRBJ1-6
clone size: NA
CDR3 protein: CAISEQGHSPLHF
CDR3 DNA: TGTGCCATCAGTGAACAGGGGCATTCACCCCTCCACTTT

V gene: TRBV13
D gene: NA
J gene: TRBJ2-7
clone size: NA
CDR3 protein: CASSIYGRDSYEQYF
CDR3 DNA: TGTGCCAGCAGCATTTATGGCAGGGACTCCTACGAGCAGTACTTC

V gene: TRBV5-5
D gene: NA
J gene: TRBJ1-5
clone size: once
CDR3 protein: CASSLTGYSNQPQHF
CDR3 DNA: TGTGCCAGCAGCTTGACAGGTTATAGCAATCAGCCCCAGCATTTT

V gene: TRBV7-2
D gene: NA
J gene: TRBJ2-1
clone size: NA
CDR3 protein: CASSPLLGEQFF
CDR3 DNA: TGTGCCAGCAGCCCACTTCTAGGAGAGCAGTTCTTC

V gene: TRBV28
D gene: NA
J gene: TRBJ1-1
clone size: NA
CDR3 protein: CASRILGGVNTEAFF
CDR3 DNA: TGTGCCAGCAGGATCCTGGGGGGGGTGAACACTGAAGCTTTCTTT

V gene: TRBV30
D gene: NA
J gene: TRBJ2-7
clone size: NA
CDR3 protein: CAWGSGGYEQYF
CDR3 DNA: TGTGCCTGGGGCAGTGGAGGCTACGAGCAGTACTTC

V gene: TRBV5-1
D gene: TRBD1
J gene: TRBJ2-6
clone size: NA
CDR3 protein: CASSRTGAGANVLTF
CDR3 DNA: TGCGCCAGCAGCCGGACAGGGGCTGGGGCCAACGTCCTGACTTTC

V gene: TRBV28
D gene: TRBD1
J gene: TRBJ1-5
clone size: NA
CDR3 protein: CASSYSGTGRQPQHF
CDR3 DNA: TGTGCCAGCAGTTACTCCGGGACAGGTCGGCAGCCCCAGCATTTT

V gene: TRBV3-1/TRBV3-2
D gene: TRBD1
J gene: TRBJ1-2
clone size: NA
CDR3 protein: CASSPGGGSYGYTF
CDR3 DNA: TGTGCCAGCAGCCCAGGGGGCGGCAGCTATGGCTACACCTTC

V gene: TRBV6-2/TRBV6-3
D gene: NA
J gene: TRBJ2-7
clone size: NA
CDR3 protein: CASSSLMVSGDYEQYF
CDR3 DNA: TGTGCCAGCAGCTCTCTTATGGTGTCAGGGGACTACGAGCAGTACTTC

V gene: TRBV27
D gene: TRBD2
J gene: TRBJ2-2
clone size: once
CDR3 protein: CASGRSGANTGELFF
CDR3 DNA: TGTGCCAGCGGACGCAGCGGGGCGAACACCGGGGAGCTGTTTTTT

V gene: TRBV18
D gene: TRBD1
J gene: TRBJ1-4
clone size: once
CDR3 protein: CASSPPLDRGGEKLFF
CDR3 DNA: TGTGCCAGCTCACCACCGCTGGACAGGGGAGGAGAAAAACTGTTTTTT

V gene: TRBV11-2
D gene: TRBD2
J gene: TRBJ2-1
clone size: NA
CDR3 protein: CASSLGLAGVWEQFF
CDR3 DNA: TGTGCCAGCAGCCTCGGACTAGCGGGAGTATGGGAGCAGTTCTTC

V gene: TRBV9
D gene: NA
J gene: TRBJ2-2
clone size: NA
CDR3 protein: CASSVAAGSATGELFF
CDR3 DNA: TGTGCCAGCAGCGTAGCTGCGGGATCGGCCACCGGGGAGCTGTTTTTT

V gene: TRBV28
D gene: TRBD2
J gene: TRBJ2-3
clone size: NA
CDR3 protein: CASSSPGLVLDTQYF
CDR3 DNA: TGTGCCAGCAGTTCACCGGGACTAGTTCTAGATACGCAGTATTTT

V gene: TRBV7-3
D gene: TRBD1
J gene: TRBJ2-3
clone size: once
CDR3 protein: CATKQGATDTQYF
CDR3 DNA: TGTGCCACCAAACAGGGGGCCACAGATACGCAGTATTTT

V gene: TRBV6-5
D gene: NA
J gene: TRBJ1-2
clone size: NA
CDR3 protein: CASSSFPLSYGYTF
CDR3 DNA: TGTGCCAGCAGCTCTTTCCCCCTTAGCTATGGCTACACCTTC

V gene: TRBV4-3
D gene: NA
J gene: TRBJ1-2
clone size: few
CDR3 protein: CASSQSDLTRYGYTF
CDR3 DNA: TGCGCCAGCAGCCAGTCAGATCTGACTAGGTATGGCTACACCTTC

V gene: TRBV15
D gene: TRBD2
J gene: TRBJ2-3
clone size: NA
CDR3 protein: CATGRGGPSTDTQYF
CDR3 DNA: TGTGCCACCGGACGGGGGGGACCATCCACAGATACGCAGTATTTT

V gene: TRBV6-2/TRBV6-3
D gene: TRBD2
J gene: TRBJ2-7
clone size: once
CDR3 protein: CASSFSAGTARAHEQYF
CDR3 DNA: TGTGCCAGCAGTTTCTCAGCGGGGACGGCCCGGGCCCACGAGCAGTACTTC

V gene: TRBV5-4
D gene: NA
J gene: TRBJ1-4
clone size: NA
CDR3 protein: CASSFHRLF
CDR3 DNA: TGTGCCAGCAGCTTCCATAGACTATTT

V gene: TRBV7-3
D gene: NA
J gene: TRBJ2-1
clone size: NA
CDR3 protein: CASSSPGLGYNEQFF
CDR3 DNA: TGTGCCAGCAGCTCCCCGGGACTCGGATACAATGAGCAGTTCTTC

V gene: TRBV6-5
D gene: NA
J gene: TRBJ2-7
clone size: NA
CDR3 protein: CASSSDLAKAYEQYF
CDR3 DNA: TGTGCCAGCAGTTCGGACCTAGCGAAAGCCTACGAGCAGTACTTC

V gene: TRBV6-4
D gene: NA
J gene: TRBJ2-2
clone size: NA
CDR3 protein: CASRGVTGELFF
CDR3 DNA: TGTGCCAGCAGAGGAGTCACCGGGGAGCTGTTTTTT

V gene: TRBV5-6
D gene: NA
J gene: TRBJ1-1
clone size: NA
CDR3 protein: CASSSTNNVEAFF
CDR3 DNA: TGTGCCAGCAGCTCAACTAACAACGTTGAAGCTTTCTTT

V gene: TRBV29-1
D gene: NA
J gene: TRBJ1-5
clone size: NA
CDR3 protein: CSVEELAGQPQHF
CDR3 DNA: TGCAGCGTTGAAGAGTTGGCGGGTCAGCCCCAGCATTTT

V gene: TRBV13
D gene: NA
J gene: TRBJ1-3
clone size: NA
CDR3 protein: CASSLVAGAGNTIYF
CDR3 DNA: TGTGCCAGCAGCTTAGTTGCGGGCGCTGGAAACACCATATATTTT

V gene: TRBV2
D gene: TRBD1
J gene: TRBJ2-3
clone size: NA
CDR3 protein: CASSQSTGGSTDTQYF
CDR3 DNA: TGTGCCAGCAGCCAAAGCACAGGGGGTAGCACAGATACGCAGTATTTT

V gene: TRBV28
D gene: NA
J gene: TRBJ1-1
clone size: NA
CDR3 protein: CASSLLGRMNTEAFF
CDR3 DNA: TGTGCCAGCAGTTTATTAGGCAGGATGAACACTGAAGCTTTCTTT

V gene: TRBV27
D gene: TRBD1
J gene: TRBJ1-2
clone size: NA
CDR3 protein: CASSTRDRILFGGYTF
CDR3 DNA: TGTGCCAGCAGTACCCGGGACAGGATTTTGTTCGGTGGCTACACCTTC

V gene: TRBV2
D gene: NA
J gene: TRBJ2-7
clone size: NA
CDR3 protein: CASSGGRGEQYF
CDR3 DNA: TGTGCCAGCAGTGGGGGTCGCGGGGAGCAGTACTTC

V gene: TRBV24-1
D gene: TRBD2
J gene: TRBJ2-7
clone size: NA
CDR3 protein: CATSDPREGTGEQYF
CDR3 DNA: TGTGCCACCAGTGATCCCCGGGAGGGGACGGGAGAGCAGTACTTC

V gene: TRBV15
D gene: NA
J gene: TRBJ1-3
clone size: NA
CDR3 protein: CATSKPSSGNTIYF
CDR3 DNA: TGTGCCACCAGCAAACCGAGCTCTGGAAACACCATATATTTT

V gene: TRBV19
D gene: NA
J gene: TRBJ2-2
clone size: NA
CDR3 protein: CATSLVTGELFF
CDR3 DNA: TGTGCCACCTCCCTCGTCACCGGGGAGCTGTTTTTT

V gene: TRBV24-1
D gene: TRBD2
J gene: TRBJ2-2
clone size: NA
CDR3 protein: CATSDLVLAGNTGELFF
CDR3 DNA: TGTGCCACCAGTGATTTAGTACTAGCGGGGAACACCGGGGAGCTGTTTTTT

V gene: TRBV19
D gene: NA
J gene: TRBJ1-1
clone size: NA
CDR3 protein: CASSMRGSTEAFF
CDR3 DNA: TGTGCCAGTAGTATGAGGGGGAGCACTGAAGCTTTCTTT

V gene: TRBV19
D gene: TRBD1
J gene: TRBJ2-7
clone size: NA
CDR3 protein: CASSIEQGGEQYF
CDR3 DNA: TGTGCCAGTAGTATAGAACAGGGGGGCGAGCAGTACTTC

V gene: TRBV19
D gene: NA
J gene: TRBJ1-1
clone size: once
CDR3 protein: CASSPRRANTEAFF
CDR3 DNA: TGTGCCAGTAGTCCCCGCAGGGCGAACACTGAAGCTTTCTTT

V gene: TRBV7-2
D gene: NA
J gene: TRBJ1-1
clone size: NA
CDR3 protein: CASRFPNTEAFF
CDR3 DNA: TGTGCCAGCCGTTTCCCGAACACTGAAGCTTTCTTT

V gene: TRBV7-9
D gene: NA
J gene: TRBJ1-5
clone size: NA
CDR3 protein: CASSELQGMNNQPQHF
CDR3 DNA: TGTGCCAGCAGCGAGTTACAGGGAATGAACAATCAGCCCCAGCATTTT

V gene: TRBV2
D gene: NA
J gene: TRBJ2-7
clone size: NA
CDR3 protein: CASIISTKAYEQYF
CDR3 DNA: TGTGCCAGCATCATCTCGACAAAGGCCTACGAGCAGTACTTC

V gene: TRBV28
D gene: TRBD2
J gene: TRBJ2-7
clone size: NA
CDR3 protein: CASSRASSGRPVEQYF
CDR3 DNA: TGTGCCAGCAGTCGCGCCTCTAGCGGGAGGCCGGTAGAGCAGTACTTC

V gene: TRBV7-9
D gene: TRBD1
J gene: TRBJ2-7
clone size: NA
CDR3 protein: CASSLGTGHYEQYF
CDR3 DNA: TGTGCCAGCAGCCTAGGGACAGGACACTACGAGCAGTACTTC

V gene: TRBV2
D gene: TRBD2
J gene: TRBJ2-2
clone size: NA
CDR3 protein: CASSLVGLAATGELFF
CDR3 DNA: TGTGCCAGCAGCCTCGTGGGACTAGCGGCAACCGGGGAGCTGTTTTTT

V gene: TRBV4-1
D gene: NA
J gene: TRBJ2-3
clone size: few
CDR3 protein: CASSHSGGAAPDTQYF
CDR3 DNA: TGCGCCAGCAGCCATTCGGGGGGCGCTGCACCGGATACGCAGTATTTT

V gene: TRBV9
D gene: NA
J gene: TRBJ2-3
clone size: NA
CDR3 protein: CASSPRRDNTDTQYF
CDR3 DNA: TGTGCCAGCAGCCCCCGAAGGGACAACACAGATACGCAGTATTTT

V gene: TRBV2
D gene: NA
J gene: TRBJ1-2
clone size: NA
CDR3 protein: CASSEQTQYGYTF
CDR3 DNA: TGTGCCAGCAGTGAACAGACACAGTATGGCTACACCTTC

V gene: TRBV6-6
D gene: NA
J gene: TRBJ1-1
clone size: NA
CDR3 protein: CASSYSLGQHDAEAFF
CDR3 DNA: TGTGCCAGCAGTTACTCATTAGGACAGCATGACGCTGAAGCTTTCTTT

V gene: TRBV3-1/TRBV3-2
D gene: TRBD2
J gene: TRBJ2-7
clone size: few
CDR3 protein: CASSPAGLAGGSHEQYF
CDR3 DNA: TGTGCCAGCAGCCCGGCTGGACTAGCGGGAGGTTCCCACGAGCAGTACTTC

V gene: TRBV27
D gene: TRBD2
J gene: TRBJ2-4
clone size: NA
CDR3 protein: CASSLREGAKNIQYF
CDR3 DNA: TGTGCCAGCAGTCTCAGGGAGGGGGCCAAAAACATTCAGTACTTC

V gene: TRBV27
D gene: NA
J gene: TRBJ2-1
clone size: NA
CDR3 protein: CASRYGGLRDEQFF
CDR3 DNA: TGTGCCAGCAGGTACGGAGGTCTTAGGGATGAGCAGTTCTTC

V gene: TRBV29-1
D gene: NA
J gene: TRBJ1-5
clone size: NA
CDR3 protein: CSVVDTRGPQHF
CDR3 DNA: TGCAGCGTTGTTGACACCCGGGGGCCCCAGCATTTT

V gene: TRBV7-7
D gene: TRBD2
J gene: TRBJ2-5
clone size: NA
CDR3 protein: CASSGLAGGLETQYF
CDR3 DNA: TGTGCCAGCTCTGGACTAGCGGGGGGCCTGGAGACCCAGTACTTC

V gene: TRBV3-1/TRBV3-2
D gene: TRBD1
J gene: TRBJ1-3
clone size: NA
CDR3 protein: CASSPREGAYTIYF
CDR3 DNA: TGTGCCAGCAGCCCCCGGGAGGGGGCGTACACCATATATTTT

V gene: TRBV6-2/TRBV6-3
D gene: NA
J gene: TRBJ1-2
clone size: NA
CDR3 protein: CASSPGDNYGYTF
CDR3 DNA: TGTGCCAGCAGTCCCGGGGATAACTATGGCTACACCTTC

V gene: TRBV7-9
D gene: NA
J gene: TRBJ2-1
clone size: NA
CDR3 protein: CASSSPGEYWDNEQFF
CDR3 DNA: TGTGCCAGCAGCTCCCCGGGGGAGTATTGGGACAATGAGCAGTTCTTC

V gene: TRBV7-3
D gene: TRBD2
J gene: TRBJ2-7
clone size: NA
CDR3 protein: CASSLTSGSTYEQYF
CDR3 DNA: TGTGCCAGCAGCTTAACTAGCGGGAGCACCTACGAGCAGTACTTC

V gene: TRBV7-2
D gene: TRBD1
J gene: TRBJ2-1
clone size: NA
CDR3 protein: CASSPQTGGFGEQFF
CDR3 DNA: TGTGCCAGCAGCCCACAAACAGGGGGCTTTGGTGAGCAGTTCTTC

V gene: TRBV9
D gene: NA
J gene: TRBJ1-1
clone size: NA
CDR3 protein: CASSDPGEAFF
CDR3 DNA: TGTGCCAGCAGCGATCCAGGTGAAGCTTTCTTT